A single sample gave rise to the 19 T cell receptor beta chains below, sequenced in a study of cytomegalovirus exposure and HLA in healthy donors. 60 Vbeta and 13 Jbeta primers were used in PCR. Data came from immunoSEQ multiplex PCR; TCRdb stores just in-frame clones and leaves some out. Here the sample spans about 95,000 clones, about four fifths being singletons. The sample comprised PBMCs. These receptors came from a woman in her 40s in good health and CMV-seropositive.

The chain carries TRBV5-1 and TRBJ2-2, with 8 bases identical to TRBD2. Germline V gene data show CDR1 as SGHRS and CDR2 as YFSETQ. V shed 2 bases, J shed 6 bases, and the junction held 3 bases outside the gene matches. This CDR3 region has 14 residues. The CDR3 reads CASSFGLASGELFF. Here the CDR3 DNA reads TGCGCCAGCAGCTTTGGACTAGCCTCCGGGGAGCTGTTTTTT. The whole variable domain, remainder taken from reference TRBV5-1 and TRBJ2-2, is KAGVTQTPRYLIKTRGQQVTLSCSPISGHRSVSWYQQTPGQGLQFLFEYFSETQRNKGNFPGRFSGRQFSNSRSEMNVSTLELGDSALYLCASSFGLASGELFFGEGSRLTVL.

The chain recombines TRBV7-6 with TRBJ2-1; 8 positions match TRBD1. This CDR3 is built from 14 residues. Trimming cost V 5 bases and J 3 bases; bases outside gene matches: 3. The germline gives CDR1 SGHVS, CDR2 FNYEAQ. In DNA form, the CDR3 reads TGTGCCAGCAGCCTGGACAGGGACTACAATGAGCAGTTCTTC. Translated, it gives CASSLDRDYNEQFF.

This chain joins TRBV6-1 and TRBJ2-7, with 7 bases that match TRBD2. J lost 4 bases, V lost 5 bases, and 11 bases had no gene match. Germline CDR1 and CDR2: MNHNS and SASEGT. The CDR3 length is 15 residues. The CDR3 is CASSKVGGSEYEQYF. CDR3 nucleotides: TGTGCCAGCAGTAAGGTGGGCGGGAGTGAGTACGAGCAGTACTTC.

V is TRBV30 and J is TRBJ2-7, with TRBD1 matching 12 bases. V dropped 5 bases and J dropped 4; count of bases not matched to a gene: 12. Germline CDR1 is GTSNPN and CDR2 is SVGIG (reference sequence). This CDR3 is 16 amino acids long. Here the CDR3 DNA reads TGTGCCTGGGCCGGGACAGGGGGCGCGGTCTGGTACGAGCAGTACTTC. This codes for CAWAGTGGAVWYEQYF.

The gene calls are TRBV18 and TRBJ1-3; D is undetermined. The V and J ends lost 1 base and 1 base respectively, with 11 bases between them. The CDR3 is 16 residues long. Germline lookup yields CDR1 KGHSH and CDR2 LQKENI. The CDR3 reads CASSPLGSRSGNTIYF. CDR3 nucleotide sequence: TGTGCCAGCTCACCACTTGGCAGTCGTTCTGGAAACACCATATATTTT.

This chain connects TRBV7-9 to TRBJ1-3; 7 bases match TRBD1. This CDR3 spans 15 amino acids. V shed 4 bases, J shed 0 bases, and the junction held 3 bases outside the gene matches. In germline, CDR1 is SEHNR, CDR2 FQNEAQ (reference sequence). The CDR3 reads CASSYTGVSGNTIYF. The CDR3 nucleotides read TGTGCCAGCAGCTACACAGGGGTCTCTGGAAACACCATATATTTT.

CDR3 sequence: CASSFRTGGQGTDTQYF. Here the CDR3 DNA reads TGTGCCAGCAGTTTCCGAACCGGTGGGCAGGGCACAGATACGCAGTATTTT. This chain links TRBV27 with TRBJ2-3; no firm D call. Trimming stripped 3 bases from V and 1 base from J, with 17 bases between. Germline V gene lookup returns CDR1 MNHEY and CDR2 SMNVEV (reference sequence). The CDR3 length is 17 residues.

The chain carries TRBV6-1 and TRBJ1-2; D is possibly TRBD1 (6 bases). The germline V gene has CDR1 MNHNS and CDR2 SASEGT. Trimming stripped 3 bases from V and 8 bases from J, with 13 bases between. This CDR3 is built from 13 residues. The CDR3 coding sequence is TGTGCCAGCAGTGAGGGACAAGGTTGGGGCTACACCTTC. Its protein is CASSEGQGWGYTF.

The V call is TRBV4-1, the J call TRBJ2-1; 11 nucleotides line up with TRBD2. V gave up 3 bases and J gave up 6 bases; unmatched junction bases: 7. Per the germline V gene, CDR1 is MGHRA and CDR2 is YSYEKL. The CDR3 spans 16 residues. The CDR3 sequence: CASSHSGTSGLNEQFF. CDR3 nucleotides: TGCGCCAGCAGCCATTCCGGGACTAGCGGCCTCAATGAGCAGTTCTTC.

J is TRBJ1-4 and V is TRBV11-2, with 7 nucleotides matching TRBD1. J was trimmed by 8 bases and V by 4 bases; bases with no gene match: 7. CDR3 length equals 14 residues. The germline gives CDR1 SGHAT, CDR2 FQNNGV. The CDR3 reads CASSSNRGREKLFF. CDR3 sequence (DNA): TGTGCCAGCAGCTCCAACAGGGGAAGGGAAAAACTGTTTTTT.

V gene TRBV6-6 combines with J gene TRBJ1-2; 10 bases align to TRBD1. CDR1 and CDR2 from the germline V gene are MNHNY and SVGAGI (reference sequence). V gave up 2 bases and J gave up 3 bases; unmatched junction bases: 3. The CDR3 runs to 15 residues. CDR3 in DNA: TGTGCCAGCAGTTACGGGGACAGGGGAGACTATGGCTACACCTTC. Its translation: CASSYGDRGDYGYTF.

This clone has just a few counts. The gene calls are TRBV2 and TRBJ2-5; no clear D gene. Matching the DNA end better, TRBJ2-7 makes the J call doubtful. Germline values: CDR1 SNHLY, CDR2 FYNNEI. This CDR3 has 13 residues. The CDR3 loop is CASSVTLLGEQYF. CDR3 nucleotide sequence: TGTGCCAGCAGTGTGACCCTCCTGGGCGAGCAGTACTTC.

This chain connects TRBV4-1 to TRBJ1-5; D remains unclear. V lost 1 base and J 4 bases, leaving 5 bases between the germline ends. Germline assignment: CDR1 MGHRA and CDR2 YSYEKL. CDR3 size: 13 residues. CDR3 region: CASSQGRNQPQHF. CDR3 coding DNA: TGCGCCAGCAGCCAAGGGAGGAATCAGCCCCAGCATTTT.

The chain links TRBV28 to TRBJ2-7; 13 bases are shared with TRBD2. Germline V CDR1 and CDR2: MDHEN, SYDVKM. J gave up 6 bases and V 5 bases, and 1 base lay outside the gene matches. The CDR3 is 13 residues long. The CDR3 sequence: CASSRTSGSEQYF. DNA for the CDR3: TGTGCCAGCAGTCGGACTAGCGGGAGCGAGCAGTACTTC.

This chain joins TRBV13 and TRBJ1-4; perhaps TRBD1 as D (5 bases). The V and J ends lost 5 bases and 1 base respectively, with 11 bases between them. Germline CDR1 is PRHDT and CDR2 is FYEKMQ (reference sequence). The CDR3 has 15 residues. The CDR3, as DNA: TGTGCCAGCAGCACCCGACAGAGAACTAATGAAAAACTGTTTTTT. It yields the protein CASSTRQRTNEKLFF.

The rearrangement uses TRBV7-8 and TRBJ2-2; 7 bases fit TRBD2. CDR3 length: 13 residues. J gave up 7 bases and V 1 base, and 0 bases lay outside the gene matches. Germline assignment: CDR1 SGHVS and CDR2 FQNEAQ. CDR3 DNA sequence: TGTGCCAGCAGCTTAGGGGACTACGGGGAGCTGTTTTTT. It encodes CASSLGDYGELFF.

This clone was recorded only once. The rearrangement links TRBV5-4 to TRBJ2-1, with 12 bases aligning to TRBD2. The CDR3 consists of 19 residues. CDR1 is SGHNT and CDR2 is YYREEE in the germline V gene (reference sequence). The ends lost 4 bases at V and 3 bases at J; junction bases unmatched: 14. The CDR3 sequence is CASSETSGRISRFYNEQFF. In DNA form, the CDR3 reads TGTGCCAGCAGCGAGACTAGCGGGAGAATCAGTAGATTCTACAATGAGCAGTTCTTC.

A few counts support this clone. The V gene is TRBV6-1, the J gene TRBJ2-7; TRBD2 matches at 12 bases. Germline V gene lookup returns CDR1 MNHNS and CDR2 SASEGT. V was clipped by 3 bases and J by 0 bases; unmatched bases: 6. The CDR3 is 17 amino acids. The DNA of the CDR3 is TGTGCCAGCAGTGAGGGACTAGCGGGCTTGAGCTCCTACGAGCAGTACTTC. Translated, it gives CASSEGLAGLSSYEQYF.

In the case of this clone: The sample contains more than one DNA sequence encoding this CDR3. The chain carries TRBV2 and TRBJ2-3; D gene unclear. The V gene's germline CDR1 is SNHLY and CDR2 FYNNEI. V lost 6 bases, J lost 3 bases, and 4 bases lay in between. There are 11 residues in the CDR3. In DNA form, the CDR3 reads TGTGCCAGCAGGCAGACAGATACGCAGTATTTT. Its protein is CASRQTDTQYF.